A single sample is the source of the 14 T cell receptor beta chains below, sequenced in a study of blood T cell repertoires in COVID-19. This table comes from immunoSEQ multiplex PCR, and its TCRdb copy is limited to in-frame clones, with some not included. The data hold more than 300,000 clones, with roughly 80% observed a single time. The source material was PBMCs or T cells enriched from blood (not recorded which). The receptor source for this set is a woman between 45 and 65 years old who had recovered from COVID-19.

The V call is TRBV14, the J call TRBJ2-7; tentatively, D is TRBD2 (6 bases). The CDR3 length is 14 residues. Germline CDR1 and CDR2: SGHDN and FVKESK. The V end lost 3 bases, the J end lost 1 base, and 10 bases lay between the germline ends. CDR3 sequence reads: CASSHGGSSYEQYF. CDR3 nucleotides: TGTGCCAGCAGCCATGGGGGGTCGTCCTACGAGCAGTACTTC.

Here the CDR3 reads CSAARDRGTYEQYF. The CDR3 DNA reads as TGCAGCGCCGCCCGGGACAGGGGGACCTACGAGCAGTACTTC. This chain connects TRBV29-1 to TRBJ2-7; 11 bases agree with TRBD1. CDR1 SQVTM and CDR2 ANQGSEA come from the germline V gene. The junction had 7 bases not matched to a gene; V was cut back by 7 bases and J by 2 bases. The CDR3 has 14 residues.

The table lists this clone with a count of one. V usage is TRBV4-3 and J usage is TRBJ1-2, with a tentative D call TRBD1 (5 bases). The CDR3 runs 15 residues. V was shortened by 1 base and J by 2 bases, with 11 bases between the two germline ends. CDR1 and CDR2 from the germline V gene are LGHNA and YSLEER. Here the CDR3 DNA reads TGCGCCAGCAGCCAAGTCTTATCAGGGAACTATGGCTACACCTTC. Translation gives CASSQVLSGNYGYTF.

This clone has just one count. J is TRBJ1-6 and V is TRBV7-9, with 7 positions matching TRBD1. The CDR3 has 14 residues. After removal of 5 bases from V and 5 bases from J, the junction contained 3 bases not matched to a gene. In germline, CDR1 is SEHNR, CDR2 FQNEAQ (reference sequence). The CDR3 nucleotides read TGTGCCAGCAGCCCTGACAGGGATAATTCACCCCTCCACTTT. Translation gives CASSPDRDNSPLHF.

The CDR3 nucleotides read TGTGCCACCAGCAGAGTAGCTGAAAACTATGGCTACACCTTC. The encoded protein is CATSRVAENYGYTF. This chain uses TRBV15 with TRBJ1-2; D is unresolved. This CDR3 has 14 amino acids. Trimming removed 1 base from V and 2 bases from J, with 8 bases in between. CDR1 LNHNV and CDR2 YYDKDF come from the germline V gene (reference sequence).

This chain links TRBV5-1 with TRBJ2-3; 7 nucleotides align to TRBD2. There are 16 residues in the CDR3. In germline, CDR1 is SGHRS, CDR2 YFSETQ. The trim removed 4 bases at V and 3 bases at J, leaving 11 bases unmatched. In DNA, the CDR3 is TGCGCCAGCAGCCCAGGACTAGAGTGGAGGACAGATACGCAGTATTTT. Translating it yields CASSPGLEWRTDTQYF.

The chain employs TRBV2 and TRBJ2-2; 8 bases are shared with TRBD1. V was pared by 6 bases and J by 5 bases, with 8 bases of the junction left unmatched. CDR3 size: 15 residues. The V gene's germline CDR1 is SNHLY and CDR2 FYNNEI. The CDR3 DNA follows: TGTGCCAGCAGCCCGGGACAGGTCTCGACCGGGGAGCTGTTTTTT. Amino acid sequence: CASSPGQVSTGELFF. The full variable domain, rest sourced from reference TRBV2 and TRBJ2-2, is EPEVTQTPSHQVTQMGQEVILRCVPISNHLYFYWYRQILGQKVEFLVSFYNNEISEKSEIFDDQFSVERPDGSNFTLKIRSTKLEDSAMYFCASSPGQVSTGELFFGEGSRLTVL.

The chain employs TRBV27 and TRBJ1-2; D perhaps matches TRBD1 (5 bases). The V gene lost 7 bases and the J gene lost 4 bases, with 13 bases spanning the gap. This CDR3 has 13 residues. Looked up from germline, CDR1 is MNHEY and CDR2 is SMNVEV (reference sequence). The CDR3 sequence: CASKATGAYGYTF. The CDR3 bases are TGTGCCAGCAAAGCCACAGGAGCCTATGGCTACACCTTC.

A few counts support this clone. The chain combines TRBV24-1 with TRBJ2-1, with D perhaps TRBD2 (5 bases). CDR3 size: 14 residues. Trimming left V 3 bases short and J 9 bases short, with 14 bases between. The germline gives CDR1 KGHDR, CDR2 SFDVKD. The CDR3: CATSDPGGGGEQFF. In DNA, the CDR3 is TGTGCCACCAGTGATCCGGGTGGAGGAGGTGAGCAGTTCTTC.

This clone was observed a few times. V and J are TRBV18 and TRBJ2-5, with 12 bases aligning to TRBD2. The CDR3 is made up of 19 amino acids. Germline CDR1 is KGHSH and CDR2 is LQKENI. After removal of 2 bases from V and 5 bases from J, the junction contained 15 bases not matched to a gene. The CDR3: CASSPWNSGLAGRGETQYF. In DNA form, the CDR3 reads TGTGCCAGCTCACCATGGAACTCCGGACTAGCGGGAAGGGGGGAGACCCAGTACTTC.

V usage is TRBV18 and J usage is TRBJ2-3; D gene uncertain. The V gene lost 0 bases and the J gene lost 1 base, with 8 bases spanning the gap. This CDR3 region has 15 residues. Germline V gene sequence: CDR1 KGHSH, CDR2 LQKENI. The CDR3 DNA reads as TGTGCCAGCTCACCACCGCACACCGGCACAGATACGCAGTATTTT. Translating it yields CASSPPHTGTDTQYF. The full variable domain, its missing parts supplied by reference TRBV18 and TRBJ2-3, is NAGVMQNPRHLVRRRGQEARLRCSPMKGHSHVYWYRQLPEEGLKFMVYLQKENIIDESGMPKERFSAEFPKEGPSILRIQQVVRGDSAAYFCASSPPHTGTDTQYFGPGTRLTVL.

The chain carries TRBV6-2 or TRBV6-3 and TRBJ1-2; 8 bases line up with TRBD1. Germline assignment: CDR1 MNHEY and CDR2 SVGEGT. V was pared by 5 bases and J by 8 bases, with 7 bases of the junction left unmatched. The CDR3 runs to 13 residues. Here the CDR3 DNA reads TGTGCCAGCAGTCCCGGGACAGGTAACGGCTACACCTTC. This codes for CASSPGTGNGYTF.

The chain combines TRBV30 with TRBJ1-3; no firm D call. CDR3 length equals 12 residues. Germline lookup yields CDR1 GTSNPN and CDR2 SVGIG (reference sequence). V lost 4 bases and J lost 0, with 4 bases in between. CDR3 sequence: CAWIHSGNTIYF. For the CDR3, the DNA is TGTGCCTGGATACACTCTGGAAACACCATATATTTT.

This clone was detected only once. The rearrangement joins TRBV5-1 to TRBJ2-1, with TRBD2 matching over 13 bases. CDR3 length equals 15 residues. Per the germline V gene, CDR1 is SGHRS and CDR2 is YFSETQ. With 2 bases clipped from V and 9 bases from J, the junction kept 5 bases outside the gene matches. The CDR3, as DNA: TGCGCCAGCAGCTTCGGACTAGCGGGGGAAGGTGAGCAGTTCTTC. Translating gives CASSFGLAGEGEQFF.